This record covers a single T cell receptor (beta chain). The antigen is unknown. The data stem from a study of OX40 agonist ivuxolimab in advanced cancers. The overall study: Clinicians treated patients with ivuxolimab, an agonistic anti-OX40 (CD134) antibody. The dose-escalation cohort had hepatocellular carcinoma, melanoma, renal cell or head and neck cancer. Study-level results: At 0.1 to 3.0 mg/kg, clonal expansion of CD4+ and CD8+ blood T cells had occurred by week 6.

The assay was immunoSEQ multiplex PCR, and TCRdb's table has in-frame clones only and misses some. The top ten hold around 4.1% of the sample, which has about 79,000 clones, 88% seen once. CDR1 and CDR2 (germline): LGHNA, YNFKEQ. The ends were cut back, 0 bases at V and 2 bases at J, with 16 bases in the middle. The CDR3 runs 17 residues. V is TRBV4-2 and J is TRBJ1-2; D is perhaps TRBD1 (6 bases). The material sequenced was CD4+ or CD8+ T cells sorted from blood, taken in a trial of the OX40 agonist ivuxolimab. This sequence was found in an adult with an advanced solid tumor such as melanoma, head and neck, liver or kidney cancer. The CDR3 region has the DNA TGTGCCAGCAGCCAAGAACCGGGACAAGCTACAAACTATGGCTACACCTTC. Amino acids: CASSQEPGQATNYGYTF.